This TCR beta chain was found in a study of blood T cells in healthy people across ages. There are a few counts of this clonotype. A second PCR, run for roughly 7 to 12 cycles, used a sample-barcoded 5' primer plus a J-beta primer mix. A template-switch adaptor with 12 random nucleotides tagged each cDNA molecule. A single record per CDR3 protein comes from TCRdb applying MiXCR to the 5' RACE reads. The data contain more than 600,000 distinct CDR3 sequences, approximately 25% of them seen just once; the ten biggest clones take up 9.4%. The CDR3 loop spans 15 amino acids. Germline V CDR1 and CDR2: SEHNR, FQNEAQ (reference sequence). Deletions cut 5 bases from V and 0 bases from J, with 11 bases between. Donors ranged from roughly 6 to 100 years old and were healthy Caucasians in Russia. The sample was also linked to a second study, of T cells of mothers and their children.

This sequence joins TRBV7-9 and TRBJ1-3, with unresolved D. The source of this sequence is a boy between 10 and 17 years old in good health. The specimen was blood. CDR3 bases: TGTGCCAGCAGCCCGGGCGCGGGCTCTGGAAACACCATATATTTT. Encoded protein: CASSPGAGSGNTIYF.